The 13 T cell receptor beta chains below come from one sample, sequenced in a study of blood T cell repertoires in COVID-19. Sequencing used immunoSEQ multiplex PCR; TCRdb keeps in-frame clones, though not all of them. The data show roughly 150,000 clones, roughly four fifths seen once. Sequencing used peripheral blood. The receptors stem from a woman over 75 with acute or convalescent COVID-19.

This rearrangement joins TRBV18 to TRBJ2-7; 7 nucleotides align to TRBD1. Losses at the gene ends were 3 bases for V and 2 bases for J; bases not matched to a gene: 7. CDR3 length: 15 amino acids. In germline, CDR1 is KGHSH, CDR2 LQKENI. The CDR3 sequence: CASSPPTGITYEQYF. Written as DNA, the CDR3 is TGTGCCAGCTCACCCCCGACAGGGATTACCTACGAGCAGTACTTC. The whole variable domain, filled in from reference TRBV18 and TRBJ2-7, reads NAGVMQNPRHLVRRRGQEARLRCSPMKGHSHVYWYRQLPEEGLKFMVYLQKENIIDESGMPKERFSAEFPKEGPSILRIQQVVRGDSAAYFCASSPPTGITYEQYFGPGTRLTVT.

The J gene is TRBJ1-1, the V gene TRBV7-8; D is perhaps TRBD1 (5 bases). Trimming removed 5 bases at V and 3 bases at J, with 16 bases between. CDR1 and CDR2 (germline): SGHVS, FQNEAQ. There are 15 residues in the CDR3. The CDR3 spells CASSRYGGRDTEAFF. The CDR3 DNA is TGTGCCAGCAGCCGGTACGGGGGACGGGACACTGAAGCTTTCTTT.

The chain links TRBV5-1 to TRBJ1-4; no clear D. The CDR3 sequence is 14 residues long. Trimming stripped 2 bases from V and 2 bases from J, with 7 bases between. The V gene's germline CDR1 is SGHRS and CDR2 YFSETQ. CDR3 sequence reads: CASSFVGTNEKLFF. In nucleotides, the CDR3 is TGCGCCAGCAGCTTCGTCGGTACTAATGAAAAACTGTTTTTT.

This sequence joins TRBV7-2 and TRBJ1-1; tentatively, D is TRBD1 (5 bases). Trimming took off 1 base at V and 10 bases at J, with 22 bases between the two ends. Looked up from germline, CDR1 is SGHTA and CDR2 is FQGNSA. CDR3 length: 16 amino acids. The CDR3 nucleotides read TGTGCCAGCAGCTTAGGTGGTTGGGGGGGTCTTTCGCCAGCTTTCTTT. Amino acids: CASSLGGWGGLSPAFF.

CDR3 nucleotides: TGTGCCAGCAGTTTGGAATCAGGGGGCTACACCTTC. This translates into CASSLESGGYTF. The genes are TRBV6-6 and TRBJ1-2, with D tentatively TRBD1 (5 bases). This CDR3 region has 12 residues. Trimming took off 4 bases at V and 8 bases at J, with 11 bases between the two ends. Germline V CDR1 and CDR2: MNHNY, SVGAGI (reference sequence).

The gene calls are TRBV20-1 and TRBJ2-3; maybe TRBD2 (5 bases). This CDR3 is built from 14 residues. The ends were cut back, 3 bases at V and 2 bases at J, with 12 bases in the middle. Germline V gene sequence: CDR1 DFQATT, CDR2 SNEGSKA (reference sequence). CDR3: CSASSSGITDTQYF. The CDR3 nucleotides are TGCAGTGCTAGTTCAAGCGGAATCACAGATACGCAGTATTTT.

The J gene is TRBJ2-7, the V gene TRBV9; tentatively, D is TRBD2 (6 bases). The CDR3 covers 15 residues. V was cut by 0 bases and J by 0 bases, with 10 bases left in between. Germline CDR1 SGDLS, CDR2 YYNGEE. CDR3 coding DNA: TGTGCCAGCAGCGTAGAGGCGGGGAACTCCTACGAGCAGTACTTC. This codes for CASSVEAGNSYEQYF.

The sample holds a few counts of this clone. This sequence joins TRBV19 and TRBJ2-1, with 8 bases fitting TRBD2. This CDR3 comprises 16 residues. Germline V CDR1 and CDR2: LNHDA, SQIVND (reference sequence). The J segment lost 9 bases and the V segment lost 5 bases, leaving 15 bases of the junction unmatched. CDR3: CASSPSASSGWSEQFF. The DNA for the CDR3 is TGTGCCAGTAGTCCCTCCGCTTCTAGCGGGTGGAGTGAGCAGTTCTTC.

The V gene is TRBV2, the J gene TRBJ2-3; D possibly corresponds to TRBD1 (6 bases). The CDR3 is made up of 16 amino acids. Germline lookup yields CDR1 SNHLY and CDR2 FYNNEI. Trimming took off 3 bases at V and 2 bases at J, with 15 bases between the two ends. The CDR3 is CASSDGRGAHTDTQYF. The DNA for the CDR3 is TGTGCCAGCAGTGATGGCAGGGGTGCACACACAGATACGCAGTATTTT.

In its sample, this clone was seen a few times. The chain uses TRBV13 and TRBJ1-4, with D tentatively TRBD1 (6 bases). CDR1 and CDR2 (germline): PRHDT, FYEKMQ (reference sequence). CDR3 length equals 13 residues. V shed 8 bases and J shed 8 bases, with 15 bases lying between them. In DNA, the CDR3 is TGTGCCAGCCGGCCGACAGGATGGGAAAAACTGTTTTTT. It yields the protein CASRPTGWEKLFF.

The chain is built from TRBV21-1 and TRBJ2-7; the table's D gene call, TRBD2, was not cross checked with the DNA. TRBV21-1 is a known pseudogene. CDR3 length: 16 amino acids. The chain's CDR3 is CASSIPLYRSSYEQYF. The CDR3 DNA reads TGTGCCAGCAGCATTCCCCTCTATCGGAGCTCCTACGAGCAGTACTTC.

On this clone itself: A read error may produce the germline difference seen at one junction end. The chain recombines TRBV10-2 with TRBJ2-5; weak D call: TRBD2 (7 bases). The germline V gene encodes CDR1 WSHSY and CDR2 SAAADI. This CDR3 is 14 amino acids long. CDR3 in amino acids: CASSVRGARETQYF. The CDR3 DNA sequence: TGCGCCAGTAGTGTTCGGGGGGCCCGTGAGACCCAGTACTTC.

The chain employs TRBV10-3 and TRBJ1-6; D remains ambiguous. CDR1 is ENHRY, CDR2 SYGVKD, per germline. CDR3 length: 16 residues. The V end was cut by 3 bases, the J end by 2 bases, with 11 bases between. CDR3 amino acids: CAISDEVLAYNSPLHF. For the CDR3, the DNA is TGTGCCATCAGTGACGAGGTTTTGGCCTATAATTCACCCCTCCACTTT.